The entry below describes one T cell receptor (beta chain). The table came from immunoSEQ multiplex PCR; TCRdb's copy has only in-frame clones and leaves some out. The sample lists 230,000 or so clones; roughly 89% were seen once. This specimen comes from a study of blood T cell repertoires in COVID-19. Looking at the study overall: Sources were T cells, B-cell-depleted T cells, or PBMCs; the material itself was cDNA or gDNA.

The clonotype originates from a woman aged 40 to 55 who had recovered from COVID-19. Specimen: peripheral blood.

CDR3 loop: CASGLELTGLAGPTDTQYF. The CDR3 bases are TGTGCTAGTGGTTTGGAACTAACAGGACTAGCGGGACCCACAGATACGCAGTATTTT. This rearrangement joins TRBV12-5 to TRBJ2-3, with 12 bases matching TRBD2. The CDR3 extends over 19 amino acids. Per the germline V gene, CDR1 is LGHNT and CDR2 is FRNRAP. J was trimmed by 2 bases and V by 1 base; bases with no gene match: 10.